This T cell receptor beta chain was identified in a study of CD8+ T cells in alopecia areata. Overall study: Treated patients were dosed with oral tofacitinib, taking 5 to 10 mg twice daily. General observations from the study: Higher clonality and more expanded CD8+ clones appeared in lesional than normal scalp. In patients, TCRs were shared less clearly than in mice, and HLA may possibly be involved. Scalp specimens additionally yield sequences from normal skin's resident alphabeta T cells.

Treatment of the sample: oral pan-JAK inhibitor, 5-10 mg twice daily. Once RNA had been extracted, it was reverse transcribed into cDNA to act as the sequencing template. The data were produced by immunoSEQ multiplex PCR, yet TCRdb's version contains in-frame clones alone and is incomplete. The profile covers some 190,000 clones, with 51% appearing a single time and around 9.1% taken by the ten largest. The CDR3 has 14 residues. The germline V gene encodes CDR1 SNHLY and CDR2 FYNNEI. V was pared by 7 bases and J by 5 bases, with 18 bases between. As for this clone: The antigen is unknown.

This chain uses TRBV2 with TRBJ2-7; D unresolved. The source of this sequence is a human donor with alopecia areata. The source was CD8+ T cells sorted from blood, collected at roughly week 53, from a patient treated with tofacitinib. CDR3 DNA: TGTGCCAGCACCCTTCCAAGGTTTTCCAACGAGCAGTACTTC. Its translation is CASTLPRFSNEQYF.